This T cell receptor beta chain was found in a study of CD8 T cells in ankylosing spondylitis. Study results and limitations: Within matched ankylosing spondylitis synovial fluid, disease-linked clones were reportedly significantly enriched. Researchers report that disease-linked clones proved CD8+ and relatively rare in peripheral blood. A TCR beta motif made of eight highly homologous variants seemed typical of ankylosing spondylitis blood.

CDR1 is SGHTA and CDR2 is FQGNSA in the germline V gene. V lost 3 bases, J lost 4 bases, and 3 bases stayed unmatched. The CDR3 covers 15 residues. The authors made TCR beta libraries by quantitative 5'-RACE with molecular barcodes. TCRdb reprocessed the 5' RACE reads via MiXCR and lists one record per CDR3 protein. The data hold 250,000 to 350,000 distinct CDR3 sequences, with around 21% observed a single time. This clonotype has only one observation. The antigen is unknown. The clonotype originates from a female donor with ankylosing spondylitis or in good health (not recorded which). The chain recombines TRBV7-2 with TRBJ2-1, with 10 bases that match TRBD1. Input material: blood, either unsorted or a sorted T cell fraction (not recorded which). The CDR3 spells CASSLRGQGYNEQFF. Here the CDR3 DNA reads TGTGCCAGCAGCTTGCGGGGACAGGGGTACAATGAGCAGTTCTTC.